Shown below are 25 T cell receptor beta chains from a single sample sequenced in a study of blood T cell repertoires in COVID-19. The data were produced by immunoSEQ multiplex PCR, yet TCRdb's version contains in-frame clones alone and is incomplete. The profile shows 130,000 to 150,000 clones, about 88% of them singletons. The sequencing input was peripheral blood. These receptors were obtained from a middle-aged man with active or convalescent COVID-19.

V is TRBV7-8 and J is TRBJ2-7, with D unclear. The V gene lost 1 base and the J gene lost 0 bases, with 10 bases spanning the gap. The V gene's germline CDR1 is SGHVS and CDR2 FQNEAQ. The CDR3 spans 15 residues. CDR3 in amino acids: CASSLGGLISYEQYF. DNA for the CDR3: TGTGCCAGCAGCTTAGGCGGCCTGATCTCCTACGAGCAGTACTTC.

Only one count was recorded for this clone. Other nucleotide sequences from this sample produce the same CDR3. V gene TRBV19 combines with J gene TRBJ1-5; TRBD1 matches 10 bases. The junction had 0 bases not matched to a gene; V was cut back by 6 bases and J by 4 bases. The CDR3 runs to 13 residues. The V gene's germline CDR1 is LNHDA and CDR2 SQIVND (reference sequence). Here the CDR3 DNA reads TGTGCCAGTAGGGACAGGGGGAATCAGCCCCAGCATTTT. This encodes CASRDRGNQPQHF.

The chain joins TRBV24-1 to TRBJ2-7; 7 bases fit TRBD2. Germline CDR1 reads KGHDR; CDR2 reads SFDVKD. V lost 4 bases and J lost 2; bases outside the gene matches: 7. The CDR3 extends over 15 amino acids. CDR3 residues: CATSDNSGFPYEQYF. The CDR3, as DNA: TGTGCCACCAGTGACAATAGCGGGTTCCCCTACGAGCAGTACTTC.

The V call is TRBV5-1, the J call TRBJ2-1; 11 nucleotides line up with TRBD2. Looked up from germline, CDR1 is SGHRS and CDR2 is YFSETQ. The CDR3 runs to 16 residues. The ends lost 4 bases at V and 8 bases at J; junction bases unmatched: 11. The CDR3, as DNA: TGCGCCAGCAGCCCGGAAACTAGCGGGAGATTCCATGAGCAGTTCTTC. This codes for CASSPETSGRFHEQFF.

CDR3 DNA sequence: TGTGCCAGCGGACAGACCTATAATTCACCCCTCCACTTT. This translates into CASGQTYNSPLHF. The J gene is TRBJ1-6, the V gene TRBV28; D possibly corresponds to TRBD1 (6 bases). The V gene's germline CDR1 is MDHEN and CDR2 SYDVKM. CDR3 length: 13 amino acids. Trimming left V 8 bases short and J 2 bases short, with 7 bases between.

The chain joins TRBV6-6 to TRBJ2-1, with 9 positions matching TRBD1. Germline V gene lookup returns CDR1 MNHNY and CDR2 SVGAGI (reference sequence). The junction had 7 bases not matched to a gene; V was cut back by 6 bases and J by 4 bases. The length of the CDR3 is 15 residues. As DNA, the CDR3 is TGTGCCAGCAGGATACAGGGGACAGGGTACAATGAGCAGTTCTTC. Amino acid sequence: CASRIQGTGYNEQFF.

V is TRBV27 and J is TRBJ1-2; 8 positions agree with TRBD1. Losses at the gene ends were 3 bases for V and 7 bases for J; bases not matched to a gene: 7. The length of the CDR3 is 14 residues. Germline V lookup: CDR1 MNHEY, CDR2 SMNVEV (reference sequence). In nucleotides, the CDR3 is TGTGCCAGCAGTTTCGCAGGGGGCGGGGGTGGCTACACCTTC. Translating it yields CASSFAGGGGGYTF.

V usage is TRBV6-5 and J usage is TRBJ1-5, with 10 bases matching TRBD1. Germline V lookup: CDR1 MNHEY, CDR2 SVGAGI. J lost 3 bases, V lost 6 bases, and 2 bases had no gene match. This CDR3 comprises 14 residues. CDR3 coding DNA: TGTGCCAGCAGGACAGGGGGCTCCAATCAGCCCCAGCATTTT. Protein product: CASRTGGSNQPQHF.

The chain has TRBV24-1 and TRBJ2-2; 7 bases agree with TRBD1. CDR3 length equals 14 residues. The germline V gene encodes CDR1 KGHDR and CDR2 SFDVKD. The V segment lost 12 bases and the J segment 4 bases; nucleotides outside the gene matches: 10. The CDR3 protein is CAAERQGCTGELFF. The CDR3 nucleotides read TGTGCCGCGGAACGACAGGGATGCACCGGGGAGCTGTTTTTT.

This chain uses TRBV24-1 with TRBJ1-5; 8 positions match TRBD1. With V trimmed by 1 base and J by 2 bases, 9 bases remained unmatched. Germline V gene data show CDR1 as KGHDR and CDR2 as SFDVKD. The CDR3 runs to 18 residues. Written as DNA, the CDR3 is TGTGCCACCAGTGATTTCACGACAGGGGTTGGTGGCAATCAGCCCCAGCATTTT. This encodes CATSDFTTGVGGNQPQHF.

This chain links TRBV4-2 with TRBJ2-3, with TRBD2 matching over 7 bases. CDR1 and CDR2 from the germline V gene are LGHNA and YNFKEQ. The J segment lost 1 base and the V segment lost 0 bases, leaving 4 bases of the junction unmatched. The CDR3 is 16 residues long. Written as DNA, the CDR3 is TGTGCCAGCAGCCAAGAGGAGCGGGGCCGCACAGATACGCAGTATTTT. Encoded protein: CASSQEERGRTDTQYF.

This chain joins TRBV6-2 or TRBV6-3 and TRBJ1-6; 9 bases map to TRBD1. The J segment lost 7 bases and the V segment lost 2 bases, leaving 3 bases of the junction unmatched. This CDR3 spans 15 amino acids. CDR1 is MNHEY and CDR2 is SVGEGT in the germline V gene. The CDR3 nucleotides are TGTGCCAGCAGTTACGGGACAGGGTTCAATTCACCCCTCCACTTT. Protein: CASSYGTGFNSPLHF.

This clone was seen a few times. The chain links TRBV7-9 to TRBJ1-5; no firm D call. Germline V gene data show CDR1 as SEHNR and CDR2 as FQNEAQ (reference sequence). The CDR3 extends over 12 amino acids. V lost 5 bases, J lost 7 bases, and 9 bases lay in between. In DNA, the CDR3 is TGTGCCAGCAGCGCACCGGGGCAGCCCCAGCATTTT. It translates to CASSAPGQPQHF.

V usage is TRBV18 and J usage is TRBJ1-2; D call uncertain. The CDR3 runs 13 residues. Germline CDR1 and CDR2: KGHSH and LQKENI. V lost 2 bases and J lost 0, with 4 bases in between. This CDR3 is CASSPGPNYGYTF. The CDR3 coding sequence is TGTGCCAGCTCACCAGGGCCTAACTATGGCTACACCTTC.

The rearrangement links TRBV18 to TRBJ1-5; D is unclear. Germline V gives CDR1 KGHSH, CDR2 LQKENI. The CDR3 loop spans 15 amino acids. The ends were cut back, 5 bases at V and 3 bases at J, with 14 bases in the middle. CDR3 nucleotides: TGTGCCAGCTCAAGTCGGAGGGCGTACAATCAGCCCCAGCATTTT. Protein sequence: CASSSRRAYNQPQHF.

This clone was found once. The gene calls are TRBV7-8 and TRBJ2-7, with D possibly TRBD1 on 6 matching bases. V was pared by 0 bases and J by 5 bases, with 17 bases between. Germline CDR1 is SGHVS and CDR2 is FQNEAQ. There are 16 residues in the CDR3. The CDR3 sequence is CASSLAPGTAGDEQYF. Here the CDR3 DNA reads TGTGCCAGCAGCTTAGCCCCAGGGACCGCAGGGGACGAGCAGTACTTC.

The rearrangement links TRBV5-6 to TRBJ1-4, with D tentatively TRBD1 (6 bases). The length of the CDR3 is 15 residues. The germline V gene has CDR1 SGHDT and CDR2 YYEEEE. V was cut by 3 bases and J by 5 bases, with 14 bases left in between. The CDR3 spells CASSYSTGPNEKLFF. The CDR3 nucleotides are TGTGCCAGCAGCTATTCGACAGGCCCAAATGAAAAACTGTTTTTT.

This clone was recorded a few times. The CDR3 spells CASSRAAGNEKLFF. The CDR3 DNA reads as TGTGCCAGCAGCAGGGCGGCAGGGAATGAAAAACTGTTTTTT. V gene TRBV5-6 combines with J gene TRBJ1-4, with a tentative D call TRBD1 (5 bases). The length of the CDR3 is 14 residues. The V gene lost 4 bases and the J gene lost 5 bases, with 12 bases spanning the gap. Germline CDR1 reads SGHDT; CDR2 reads YYEEEE.

The rearrangement links TRBV5-4 to TRBJ1-4, with D unresolved. Germline-derived CDR1 and CDR2 are SGHNT and YYREEE (reference sequence). Trimming removed 4 bases from V and 3 bases from J, with 16 bases in between. The CDR3 contains 16 residues. The DNA for the CDR3 is TGTGCCAGCAGCGCGGGAGGGAGGTTGCCTAATGAAAAACTGTTTTTT. Translated, it gives CASSAGGRLPNEKLFF.

There are a few counts of this clone. The chain uses TRBV6-2 or TRBV6-3 and TRBJ2-1, with a tentative D call TRBD2 (5 bases). CDR3 length: 14 amino acids. The V and J ends lost 4 bases and 4 bases respectively, with 11 bases between them. The germline V gene encodes CDR1 MNHEY and CDR2 SVGEGT. Here the CDR3 reads CASSFSESYNEQFF. Here the CDR3 DNA reads TGTGCCAGCAGTTTTAGCGAAAGTTACAATGAGCAGTTCTTC.

The chain is built from TRBV20-1 and TRBJ1-5, with a weak D call TRBD1 (6 bases). The CDR3 has 15 amino acids. CDR1 DFQATT and CDR2 SNEGSKA come from the germline V gene (reference sequence). The V and J ends lost 3 bases and 5 bases respectively, with 17 bases between them. CDR3 DNA sequence: TGCAGTGCTAGTACGTCCAGGGGCGGTTATCAGCCCCAGCATTTT. Translated: CSASTSRGGYQPQHF.

CDR3 DNA sequence: TGTGCCACTCGAGACAGGACTAGCACAGATACGCAGTATTTT. It is translated as CATRDRTSTDTQYF. The chain carries TRBV18 and TRBJ2-3, with a weak D call TRBD1 (6 bases). From germline, CDR1 is KGHSH and CDR2 LQKENI. The CDR3 totals 14 residues. Trimming took 10 bases from V and 0 from J, leaving 14 bases between them.

Remarks on this clone: The junction departs from the called germline gene at one end, perhaps through a read error. The chain couples TRBV5-1 to TRBJ1-1, with unresolved D. The CDR3 extends over 15 amino acids. The germline CDR1 and CDR2 sequences are SGHRS and YFSETQ. CDR3 residues: CASSLTRLSTEAFSF. The CDR3, as DNA: TGCGCCAGCAGCCTCACAAGACTATCCACTGAAGCTTTTTCCTTT.

This clone was recorded only once. The chain couples TRBV11-2 to TRBJ1-2; 9 bases match TRBD1. After removal of 5 bases from V and 4 bases from J, the junction contained 11 bases not matched to a gene. There are 16 residues in the CDR3. In germline, CDR1 is SGHAT, CDR2 FQNNGV. The CDR3 loop is CASSPQGASVAYGYTF. CDR3 nucleotides: TGTGCCAGCAGCCCACAGGGGGCTTCGGTCGCCTATGGCTACACCTTC.

CDR3 residues: CASRGLAGVFKQYF. CDR3 DNA sequence: TGTGCCAGCAGAGGACTAGCGGGAGTATTTAAGCAGTACTTC. V usage is TRBV6-5 and J usage is TRBJ2-7; TRBD2 matches at 13 bases. J gave up 8 bases and V 6 bases, and 7 bases lay outside the gene matches. The CDR3 runs to 14 residues. CDR1 and CDR2 from the germline V gene are MNHEY and SVGAGI.